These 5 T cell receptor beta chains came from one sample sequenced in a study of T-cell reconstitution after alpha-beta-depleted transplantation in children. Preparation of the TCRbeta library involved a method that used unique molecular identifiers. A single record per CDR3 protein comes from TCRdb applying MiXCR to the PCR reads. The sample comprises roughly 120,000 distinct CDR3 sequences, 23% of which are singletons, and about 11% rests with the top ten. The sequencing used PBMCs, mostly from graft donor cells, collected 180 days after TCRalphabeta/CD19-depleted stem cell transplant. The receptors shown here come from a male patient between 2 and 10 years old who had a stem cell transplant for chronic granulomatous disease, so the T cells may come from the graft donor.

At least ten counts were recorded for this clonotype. The CDR3 region is CSVVQGQETQYF. CDR3 DNA sequence: TGCAGCGTTGTACAGGGCCAAGAGACCCAGTACTTC. The chain links TRBV29-1 to TRBJ2-5, with D perhaps TRBD1 (6 bases). Looked up from germline, CDR1 is SQVTM and CDR2 is ANQGSEA. Trimming pared 4 bases from V and 1 base from J, leaving 7 bases between. This CDR3 has 12 amino acids.

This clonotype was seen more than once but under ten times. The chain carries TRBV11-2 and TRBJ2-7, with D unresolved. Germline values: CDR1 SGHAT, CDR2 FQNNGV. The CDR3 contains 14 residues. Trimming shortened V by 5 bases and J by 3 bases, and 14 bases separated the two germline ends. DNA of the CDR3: TGTGCCAGCAGCGAAATCTCAACCAACTACGAGCAGTACTTC. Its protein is CASSEISTNYEQYF.

CDR3: CASSSRPVSEQYF. The CDR3 DNA is TGTGCCAGCAGCTCCAGACCTGTGAGCGAGCAGTACTTC. The rearrangement joins TRBV7-6 to TRBJ2-7; D ambiguous. Per germline, CDR1 SGHVS and CDR2 FNYEAQ. CDR3 length equals 13 residues. The V end lost 4 bases, the J end lost 6 bases, and 13 bases lay between the germline ends.

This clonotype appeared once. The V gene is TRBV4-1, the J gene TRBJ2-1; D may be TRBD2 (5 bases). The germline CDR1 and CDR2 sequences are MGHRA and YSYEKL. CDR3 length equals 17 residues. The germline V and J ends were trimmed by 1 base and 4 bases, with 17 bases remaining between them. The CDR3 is CASSQVLSGKSYNEQFF. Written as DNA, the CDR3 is TGCGCCAGCAGCCAAGTTCTGAGCGGCAAATCTTACAATGAGCAGTTCTTC.

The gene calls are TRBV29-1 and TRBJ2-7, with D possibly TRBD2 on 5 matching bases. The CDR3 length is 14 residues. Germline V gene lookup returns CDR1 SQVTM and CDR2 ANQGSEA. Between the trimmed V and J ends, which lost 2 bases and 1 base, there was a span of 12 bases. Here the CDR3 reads CSVEKTTGSYEQYF. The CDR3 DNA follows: TGCAGCGTTGAAAAAACCACGGGATCCTACGAGCAGTACTTC.